This T cell receptor beta chain was identified during a study of siplizumab effects on memory and regulatory T cells. Study conclusions and caveats: The suppressive capacity of proliferating Tregs from siplizumab cultures remained unconfirmed. Siplizumab produced a significant reduction in alloreactive sequences that were traceable to unstimulated CD4+ memory cells.

Sequencing was performed with immunoSEQ multiplex PCR; in TCRdb, only in-frame clones are kept and a portion is missing. The table records 60,000 to 80,000 clones, over 80% of them present only once. V shed 4 bases, J shed 3 bases, and the junction held 10 bases outside the gene matches. CDR3 size: 16 residues. Germline CDR1 reads SGHDT; CDR2 reads YYEEEE. Comment on this clone: Its specificity is unknown.

The chain carries TRBV5-6 and TRBJ1-1; the match to TRBD1 covers 9 bases. Input material: memory CD4+ T cells sorted from blood. The sequence came from a human donor in good health. The CDR3 coding sequence is TGTGCCAGCAGCGCCGGGACAGGGCAGGGAGACACTGAAGCTTTCTTT. Translating it yields CASSAGTGQGDTEAFF.